The 2 T cell receptor beta chains listed next were all sequenced from one sample in a study of response to subunit inactivated influenza vaccine. From the RT-PCR reads, TCRdb called clonotypes with MiXCR, one entry per CDR3 protein. Of 500,000 to 600,000 distinct CDR3 sequences in the sample, over 9% were seen once. These data were also reused for a study on T cells expressing NK-cell markers. Per that paper: Researchers built TCR beta cDNA using 5'RACE template switching with UMIs.

Source: PBMCs from blood, taken on the day of vaccination. These receptors came from a man over 45 who received an inactivated influenza vaccine.

For this clonotype: This may be a read error, as it is one base from a much larger clone. V and J are TRBV4-2 and TRBJ1-1, with D possibly TRBD1 on 6 matching bases. The length of the CDR3 is 15 residues. CDR1 is LGHNA and CDR2 is YNFKEQ in the germline V gene. CDR3 DNA sequence: TGTGTCAGCAGCCAAGATACGGGGGCGAGGGAAAAAGCTTTCTTT. This gives the protein CVSSQDTGAREKAFF.

In this sample, this clonotype turned up many times. This chain links TRBV29-1 with TRBJ2-1; D is undetermined. Germline CDR1 and CDR2: SQVTM and ANQGSEA. The CDR3 loop spans 13 amino acids. V dropped 7 bases and J dropped 3 bases, with 13 bases sitting between them. In nucleotides, the CDR3 is TGCAGCGGGGCTGGGCACGACTACAATGAGCAGTTCTTC. Protein product: CSGAGHDYNEQFF.